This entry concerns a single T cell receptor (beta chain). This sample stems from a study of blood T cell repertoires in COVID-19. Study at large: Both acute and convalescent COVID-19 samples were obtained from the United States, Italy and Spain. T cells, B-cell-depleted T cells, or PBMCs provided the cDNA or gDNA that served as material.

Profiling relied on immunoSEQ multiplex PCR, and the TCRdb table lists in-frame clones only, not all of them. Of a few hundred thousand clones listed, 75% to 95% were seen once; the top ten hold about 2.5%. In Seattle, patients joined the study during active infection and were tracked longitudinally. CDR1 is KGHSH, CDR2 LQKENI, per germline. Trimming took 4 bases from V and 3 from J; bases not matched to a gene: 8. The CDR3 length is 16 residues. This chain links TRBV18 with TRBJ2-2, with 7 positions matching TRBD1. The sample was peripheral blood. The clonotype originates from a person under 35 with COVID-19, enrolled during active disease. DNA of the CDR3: TGTGCCAGCTCACGTTCGGGACAGACGTACACCGGGGAGCTGTTTTTT. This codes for CASSRSGQTYTGELFF.